Listed below are T cell receptor beta chains from one sample, sequenced in a study of blood T cells in healthy people across ages. TCRdb reprocessed the 5' RACE reads via MiXCR and lists one record per CDR3 protein. The repertoire holds about 1.5 million distinct CDR3 sequences, with approximately 43% as singletons. Sequenced material: blood. Receptors originate from a woman in her late teens or twenties in good health. The conserved cysteine and the conserved F or W are not part of the CDR3 here.

v_gene	j_gene	CDR3aa
TRBV7-9	TRBJ2-7	ASSTTGGRSYNEQY
TRBV9	TRBJ1-2	ASSSGWGSGYT
TRBV7-9	TRBJ2-3	ASWEDTQY
TRBV5-1	.	ASSLVPSGRTYNEQY
TRBV3-1	TRBJ2-7	ASSGTRTSYEQY
TRBV7-9	.	ASSPQLGNYEQY
TRBV5-8	TRBJ2-1	ASTIIGRNEQF
TRBV14	TRBJ2-1	ASSPGMGESSYNEQF
TRBV20-1	TRBJ2-5	SARVPLGGKETQY
TRBV6-2/TRBV6-3	TRBJ2-1	ASSRPPGVLAAFAYNEQF
TRBV4-3	.	ASSQGALIYNEQY
TRBV15	TRBJ1-4	AIAQYHEKLF
TRBV21-1	TRBJ1-1	ASSKDVGVGSAEAF
TRBV6-2/TRBV6-3	TRBJ2-3	ASRSWSTDTQY
TRBV18	TRBJ2-3	ASSRRLSGQGRAGDTQY
TRBV7-6	.	ASSLVGRILGETQY